A single sample gave rise to the 21 T cell receptor beta chains below, sequenced in a study of shared T cell receptors in the human thymus. Some clones are missing from TCRdb's copy, which holds only in-frame ones; the method was immunoSEQ multiplex PCR. The data contain under 700,000 clones, around 78% of them singletons. This sample was shared with a second study, whose subject was human thymus T cells.

The sequenced sample consisted of thymocytes. Receptor source: a boy less than two years old with a congenital heart defect.

This chain connects TRBV30 to TRBJ2-2, with 7 bases aligning to TRBD2. The CDR3 is 17 amino acids. The V gene's germline CDR1 is GTSNPN and CDR2 SVGIG (reference sequence). The V and J ends lost 0 bases and 5 bases, in that order; junction bases with no gene match: 12. This CDR3 reads CAWSVWRETGGTGELFF. The DNA for the CDR3 is TGTGCCTGGAGTGTCTGGCGGGAGACCGGTGGAACCGGGGAGCTGTTTTTT.

This rearrangement joins TRBV18 to TRBJ1-1, with 7 bases that match TRBD1. Trimming cost V 2 bases and J 1 base; bases outside gene matches: 13. The germline gives CDR1 KGHSH, CDR2 LQKENI. The CDR3 spans 18 residues. The DNA of the CDR3 is TGTGCCAGCTCACCAAAGCCCCAGGGGGGTGCGGGGAACACTGAAGCTTTCTTT. This codes for CASSPKPQGGAGNTEAFF.

This clone was detected a few times. J is TRBJ1-3 and V is TRBV27; D not certain. The CDR3 has 16 residues. V lost 8 bases and J lost 0, with 17 bases in between. Germline-derived CDR1 and CDR2 are MNHEY and SMNVEV (reference sequence). The CDR3 loop is CASGSGVPRSGNTIYF. The DNA of the CDR3 is TGTGCCAGCGGGTCGGGAGTGCCGCGCTCTGGAAACACCATATATTTT.

This sequence joins TRBV30 and TRBJ2-1, with D perhaps TRBD2 (6 bases). This CDR3 has 14 residues. Trimming took 0 bases from V and 7 from J, leaving 13 bases between them. CDR1 GTSNPN and CDR2 SVGIG come from the germline V gene (reference sequence). CDR3 DNA: TGTGCCTGGAGTGTACGGGGGACCACAAATGAGCAGTTCTTC. Translated, it gives CAWSVRGTTNEQFF. Full variable domain (missing parts from reference TRBV30 and TRBJ2-1): SQTIHQWPATLVQPVGSPLSLECTVEGTSNPNLYWYRQAAGRGLQLLFYSVGIGQISSEVPQNLSASRPQDRQFILSSKKLLLSDSGFYLCAWSVRGTTNEQFFGPGTRLTVL.

The chain links TRBV4-3 to TRBJ2-7; 12 nucleotides match TRBD2. CDR3 length: 16 residues. Germline lookup yields CDR1 LGHNA and CDR2 YSLEER. Trimming removed 0 bases from V and 2 bases from J; junction bases left unmatched: 2. CDR3 DNA: TGCGCCAGCAGCCAAGATCTAGCGGGAGGGCCCTACGAGCAGTACTTC. It is translated as CASSQDLAGGPYEQYF.

V is TRBV11-2 and J is TRBJ2-7; 12 nucleotides agree with TRBD2. The germline V gene has CDR1 SGHAT and CDR2 FQNNGV. Trimming removed 7 bases from V and 2 bases from J; junction bases left unmatched: 15. This CDR3 has 18 amino acids. CDR3 DNA sequence: TGTGCCAGCACCCGAACGACTAGCGGGAGTCCCTCAGCCTACGAGCAGTACTTC. Translated, it gives CASTRTTSGSPSAYEQYF.

The chain combines TRBV5-1 with TRBJ2-2; TRBD2 agrees at 14 bases. J gave up 4 bases and V 4 bases, and 6 bases lay outside the gene matches. The germline CDR1 and CDR2 sequences are SGHRS and YFSETQ. The CDR3 totals 17 residues. CDR3 amino acids: CASSPGTSGSVTGELFF. The CDR3 DNA follows: TGCGCCAGCAGCCCTGGGACTAGCGGGAGCGTCACCGGGGAGCTGTTTTTT.

V is TRBV9 and J is TRBJ2-7; 11 nucleotides match TRBD2. The ends lost 2 bases at V and 0 bases at J; junction bases unmatched: 7. The CDR3 covers 17 residues. Germline values: CDR1 SGDLS, CDR2 YYNGEE. The DNA of the CDR3 is TGTGCCAGCAGCGTGGCCTCTAGCGGGAGGAACTCCTACGAGCAGTACTTC. Translation gives CASSVASSGRNSYEQYF.

The rearrangement links TRBV30 to TRBJ2-3; TRBD2 matches at 12 bases. The CDR3 contains 16 residues. Germline V CDR1 and CDR2: GTSNPN, SVGIG (reference sequence). V lost 4 bases, J lost 2 bases, and 7 bases stayed unmatched. CDR3 in DNA: TGTGCCTGGAATCATAGGACTAGCGGGGACACAGATACGCAGTATTTT. Amino acid sequence: CAWNHRTSGDTDTQYF.

This clone was detected a few times. The chain couples TRBV5-4 to TRBJ1-3; D is undetermined. Germline CDR1 and CDR2: SGHNT and YYREEE (reference sequence). Deletions cut 6 bases from V and 0 bases from J, with 7 bases between. This CDR3 has 13 residues. CDR3: CASTAGSGNTIYF. In DNA, the CDR3 is TGTGCCAGCACGGCAGGCTCTGGAAACACCATATATTTT. Based on the CDR3 plus reference TRBV5-4 and TRBJ1-3, the full variable domain is ETGVTQSPTHLIKTRGQQVTLRCSSQSGHNTVSWYQQALGQGPQFIFQYYREEENGRGNFPPRFSGLQFPNYSSELNVNALELDDSALYLCASTAGSGNTIYFGEGSWLTVV.

The rearrangement joins TRBV4-3 to TRBJ2-7; 7 positions agree with TRBD2. Per germline, CDR1 LGHNA and CDR2 YSLEER. The trim removed 0 bases at V and 2 bases at J, leaving 7 bases unmatched. CDR3 length: 16 amino acids. The CDR3, as DNA: TGCGCCAGCAGCCAAGAGGAGCGGGATAAGCCCTACGAGCAGTACTTC. This encodes CASSQEERDKPYEQYF.

This sequence joins TRBV4-1 and TRBJ1-5; TRBD1 matches at 7 bases. CDR1 is MGHRA and CDR2 is YSYEKL in the germline V gene. This CDR3 comprises 17 residues. With V trimmed by 2 bases and J by 7 bases, 14 bases remained unmatched. This CDR3 is CASSQKVTLQGSQPQHF. The CDR3 DNA follows: TGCGCCAGCAGCCAAAAAGTAACCTTACAGGGGTCCCAGCCCCAGCATTTT.

The chain is built from TRBV7-3 and TRBJ2-1; no definite D call. V lost 5 bases to trimming and J lost 8 bases, with 16 bases between them. There are 14 residues in the CDR3. Looked up from germline, CDR1 is SGHTA and CDR2 is FQGTGA. The CDR3 region is CASSAPASEDEQFF. The CDR3, as DNA: TGTGCCAGCAGCGCCCCTGCCAGCGAGGATGAGCAGTTCTTC.

This chain connects TRBV2 to TRBJ2-3; TRBD2 matches at 9 bases. Germline assignment: CDR1 SNHLY and CDR2 FYNNEI. V was pared by 6 bases and J by 10 bases, with 23 bases of the junction left unmatched. The CDR3 totals 18 residues. The CDR3 is CASSHSGRASGTRSAQYF. The CDR3 nucleotides are TGTGCCAGCAGCCATTCCGGCAGGGCTAGCGGGACCCGCAGCGCGCAGTATTTT.

This clone was detected only a few times. Other nucleotide sequences from this sample produce the same CDR3. This chain uses TRBV4-1 with TRBJ1-1, with D possibly TRBD1 on 6 matching bases. There are 15 residues in the CDR3. Germline V gene sequence: CDR1 MGHRA, CDR2 YSYEKL. The V and J ends lost 1 base and 3 bases respectively, with 12 bases between them. The CDR3: CASSQGQGLDTEAFF. The CDR3 DNA follows: TGCGCCAGCAGCCAAGGTCAGGGGTTGGACACTGAAGCTTTCTTT.

This chain links TRBV4-2 with TRBJ2-1; tentatively, D is TRBD2 (6 bases). V lost 0 bases and J lost 6, with 15 bases in between. This CDR3 is built from 16 residues. Germline CDR1 is LGHNA and CDR2 is YNFKEQ. CDR3: CASSQDPLAGRNEQFF. CDR3 bases: TGTGCCAGCAGCCAAGATCCGCTGGCGGGACGCAATGAGCAGTTCTTC.

V and J are TRBV6-1 and TRBJ2-3; 10 bases line up with TRBD2. Trimming removed 5 bases from V and 4 bases from J; junction bases left unmatched: 6. The length of the CDR3 is 15 residues. Looked up from germline, CDR1 is MNHNS and CDR2 is SASEGT. DNA of the CDR3: TGTGCCAGCAGTTCTAGCGGGAGTATGGCAGATACGCAGTATTTT. Protein: CASSSSGSMADTQYF.

The chain is built from TRBV14 and TRBJ2-1; 11 bases agree with TRBD2. CDR3 size: 17 residues. With 3 bases clipped from V and 9 bases from J, the junction kept 13 bases outside the gene matches. Germline CDR1 is SGHDN and CDR2 is FVKESK. The CDR3 nucleotides are TGTGCCAGCAGCCACTTTACTAGCGGGAGAAGGAATCGTGAGCAGTTCTTC. It is translated as CASSHFTSGRRNREQFF.

The V and J genes are TRBV7-2 and TRBJ2-7, with 13 bases matching TRBD2. This CDR3 has 16 residues. The germline CDR1 and CDR2 sequences are SGHTA and FQGNSA. The junction had 5 bases not matched to a gene; V was cut back by 5 bases and J by 1 base. This CDR3 reads CASSRGLAGASYEQYF. The CDR3 DNA is TGTGCCAGCAGCCGCGGACTAGCGGGAGCGTCCTACGAGCAGTACTTC.

The chain combines TRBV5-1 with TRBJ2-1, with D possibly matching TRBD2 (6 bases). Between the trimmed V and J ends, which lost 1 base and 7 bases, there was a span of 18 bases. CDR1 SGHRS and CDR2 YFSETQ come from the germline V gene. The CDR3 contains 16 residues. CDR3 sequence reads: CASSLLRLGIWNEQFF. CDR3 DNA sequence: TGCGCCAGCAGCTTGCTGCGACTAGGGATCTGGAATGAGCAGTTCTTC.

This chain uses TRBV29-1 with TRBJ2-7; the match to TRBD2 covers 7 bases. V gave up 7 bases and J gave up 2 bases; unmatched junction bases: 11. CDR1 and CDR2 (germline): SQVTM, ANQGSEA. The CDR3 loop spans 14 amino acids. The CDR3 DNA follows: TGCAGCGAACTGGGAGGGGTTGGAACCTACGAGCAGTACTTC. Translating it yields CSELGGVGTYEQYF.